This T cell receptor beta chain was sequenced for a study of cytomegalovirus exposure and HLA in healthy donors. Study-wide results and caveats: Earlier findings revealed that most TCR beta V segments proved productive either about 90% or about 30% of the time. In vitro data verified a few CMV-associated chains as specific for CMV antigens.

Of note for this clone: No antigen is known for it.

Primers: 60 Vbeta forward and 13 Jbeta reverse. The protocol was immunoSEQ multiplex PCR, while the TCRdb copy is restricted to in-frame clones and leaves out a portion. The sample contains over 200,000 clones, over 65% of which appear only once. The donors were healthy bone marrow donors. Trimming took off 2 bases at V and 5 bases at J, with 9 bases between the two ends. Germline CDR1 LGHNA, CDR2 YSLEER. The CDR3 runs to 14 residues. This TCR derives from a human donor in good health. Sequenced sample: PBMCs. V is TRBV4-3 and J is TRBJ1-4, with D perhaps TRBD1 (6 bases). CDR3 sequence reads: CASSQRTENEKLFF. Written as DNA, the CDR3 is TGCGCCAGCAGCCAACGGACAGAGAATGAAAAACTGTTTTTT.